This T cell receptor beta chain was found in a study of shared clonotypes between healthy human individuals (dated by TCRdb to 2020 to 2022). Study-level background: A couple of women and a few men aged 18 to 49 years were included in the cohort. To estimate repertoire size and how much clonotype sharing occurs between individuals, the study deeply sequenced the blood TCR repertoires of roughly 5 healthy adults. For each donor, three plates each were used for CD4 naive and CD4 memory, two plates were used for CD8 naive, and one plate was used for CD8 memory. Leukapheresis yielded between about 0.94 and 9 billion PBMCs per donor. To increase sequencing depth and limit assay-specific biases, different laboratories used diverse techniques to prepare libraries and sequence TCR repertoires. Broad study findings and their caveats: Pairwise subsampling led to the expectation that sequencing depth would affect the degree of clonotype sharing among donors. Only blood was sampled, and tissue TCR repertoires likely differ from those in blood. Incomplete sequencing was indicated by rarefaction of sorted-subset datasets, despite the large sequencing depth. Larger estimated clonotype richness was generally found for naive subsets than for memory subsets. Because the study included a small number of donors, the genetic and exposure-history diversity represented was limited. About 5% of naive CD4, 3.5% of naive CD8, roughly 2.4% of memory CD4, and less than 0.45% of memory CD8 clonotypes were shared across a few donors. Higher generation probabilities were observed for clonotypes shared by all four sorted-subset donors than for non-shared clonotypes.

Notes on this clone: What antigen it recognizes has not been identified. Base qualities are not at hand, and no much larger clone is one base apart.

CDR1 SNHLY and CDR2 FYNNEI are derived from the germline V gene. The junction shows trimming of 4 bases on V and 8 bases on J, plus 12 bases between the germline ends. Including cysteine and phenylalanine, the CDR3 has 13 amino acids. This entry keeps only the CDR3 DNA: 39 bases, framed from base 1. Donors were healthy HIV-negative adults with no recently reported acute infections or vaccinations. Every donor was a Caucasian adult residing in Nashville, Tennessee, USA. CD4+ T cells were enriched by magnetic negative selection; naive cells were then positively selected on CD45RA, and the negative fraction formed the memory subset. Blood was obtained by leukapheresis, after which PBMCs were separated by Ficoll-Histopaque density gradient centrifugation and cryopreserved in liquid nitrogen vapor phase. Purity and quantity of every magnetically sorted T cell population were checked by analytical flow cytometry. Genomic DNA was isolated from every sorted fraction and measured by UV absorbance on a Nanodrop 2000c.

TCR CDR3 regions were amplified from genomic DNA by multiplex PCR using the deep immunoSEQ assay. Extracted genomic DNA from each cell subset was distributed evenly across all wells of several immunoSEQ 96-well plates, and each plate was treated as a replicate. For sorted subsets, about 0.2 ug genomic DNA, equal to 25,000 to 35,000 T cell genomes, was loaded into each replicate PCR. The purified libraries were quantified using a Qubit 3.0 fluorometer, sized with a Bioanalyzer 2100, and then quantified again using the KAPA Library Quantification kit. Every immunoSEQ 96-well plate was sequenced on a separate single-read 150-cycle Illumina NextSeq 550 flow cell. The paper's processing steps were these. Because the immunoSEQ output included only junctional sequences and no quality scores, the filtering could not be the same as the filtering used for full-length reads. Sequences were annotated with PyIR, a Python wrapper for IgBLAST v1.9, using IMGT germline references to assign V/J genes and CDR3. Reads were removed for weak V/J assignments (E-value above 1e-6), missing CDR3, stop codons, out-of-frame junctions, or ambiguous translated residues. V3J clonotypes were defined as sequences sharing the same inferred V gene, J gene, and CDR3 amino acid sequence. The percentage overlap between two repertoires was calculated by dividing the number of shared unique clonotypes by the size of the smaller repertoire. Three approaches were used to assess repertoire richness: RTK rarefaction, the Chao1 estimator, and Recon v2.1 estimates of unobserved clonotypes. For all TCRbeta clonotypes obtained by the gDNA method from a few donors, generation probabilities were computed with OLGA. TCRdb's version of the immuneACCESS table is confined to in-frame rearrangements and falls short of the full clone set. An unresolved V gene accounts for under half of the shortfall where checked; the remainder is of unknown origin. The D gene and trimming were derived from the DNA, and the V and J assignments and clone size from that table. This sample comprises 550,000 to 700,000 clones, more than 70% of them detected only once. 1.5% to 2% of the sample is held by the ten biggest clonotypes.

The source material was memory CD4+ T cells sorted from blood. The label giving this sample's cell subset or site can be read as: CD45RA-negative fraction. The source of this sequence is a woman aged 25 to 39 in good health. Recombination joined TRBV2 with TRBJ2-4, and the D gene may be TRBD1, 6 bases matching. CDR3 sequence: CASSGRGWDIQYF. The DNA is TGTGCCAGCAGTGGAAGGGGGTGGGACATTCAGTACTTC. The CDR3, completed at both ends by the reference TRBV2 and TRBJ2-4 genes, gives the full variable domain EPEVTQTPSHQVTQMGQEVILRCVPISNHLYFYWYRQILGQKVEFLVSFYNNEISEKSEIFDDQFSVERPDGSNFTLKIRSTKLEDSAMYFCASSGRGWDIQYFGAGTRLSVL.